The next 31 T cell receptor beta chains were all read from a single sample in a study of patients and donors after allogeneic stem cell transplantation. TCRdb ran MiXCR on the RT-PCR reads and lists one entry per CDR3 protein. The sample contains approximately 200,000 distinct CDR3 sequences, 38% of which appear only once. Specimen: blood, either unsorted or a sorted T cell fraction (not recorded which). Receptor source: a human donor who was either an allogeneic HSCT recipient or a stem cell or donor lymphocyte infusion donor (not recorded which). It is not recorded whose cells these are; they may come from a transplant donor.

The chain joins TRBV12-3 or TRBV12-4 to TRBJ2-1; a weak D match, TRBD2 (6 bases). With 1 base removed from V and 8 bases from J, the gap between germline ends came to 12 bases. The CDR3 has 14 amino acids. The DNA of the CDR3 is TGTGCCAGCAGTTTAGAGCGGGTAGACCATGAGCAGTTCTTC. Its translation: CASSLERVDHEQFF.

This clonotype was picked up a small number of times. This chain joins TRBV25-1 and TRBJ2-7; 8 nucleotides match TRBD2. The CDR3 extends over 12 amino acids. Germline V gives CDR1 MGHDK, CDR2 SYGVNS. The CDR3 region is CTNGRGAYEQYF. The DNA for the CDR3 is TGTACCAATGGGCGGGGGGCCTACGAGCAGTACTTC.

The chain links TRBV12-3 or TRBV12-4 to TRBJ1-5; 10 bases are a match to TRBD1. V was clipped by 5 bases and J by 1 base; unmatched bases: 2. The CDR3 runs 15 residues. CDR3 DNA sequence: TGTGCCAGCAGTGGGGGACAGGGGAGCAATCAGCCCCAGCATTTT. This encodes CASSGGQGSNQPQHF.

The rearrangement links TRBV5-1 to TRBJ2-5, with unresolved D. The CDR3 extends over 15 amino acids. V was cut by 3 bases and J by 2 bases, with 14 bases left in between. Germline values: CDR1 SGHRS, CDR2 YFSETQ. This CDR3 is CASSSTLSTQETQYF. CDR3 DNA: TGCGCCAGCAGCTCAACCCTATCTACTCAAGAGACCCAGTACTTC.

This clonotype was counted only a few times. V is TRBV4-1 and J is TRBJ1-1, with TRBD1 as a possible D gene (5 bases). The germline gives CDR1 MGHRA, CDR2 YSYEKL. Trimming left V 5 bases short and J 1 base short, with 14 bases between. The CDR3 runs to 15 residues. CDR3: CASSYLTVKNTEAFF. In DNA form, the CDR3 reads TGCGCCAGCAGCTATTTGACAGTCAAGAACACTGAAGCTTTCTTT.

The table lists this clonotype with a few counts. CDR3: CASSAERNTEAFF. The CDR3 DNA reads TGTGCCAGCAGTGCGGAGCGTAACACTGAAGCTTTCTTT. V and J are TRBV6-1 and TRBJ1-1; D remains unclear. Trimming removed 4 bases at V and 2 bases at J, with 8 bases between. The length of the CDR3 is 13 residues. CDR1 and CDR2 from the germline V gene are MNHNS and SASEGT.

This clonotype was counted between two and nine times. The chain uses TRBV5-1 and TRBJ1-1; no firm D call. CDR1 is SGHRS, CDR2 YFSETQ, per germline. CDR3 length equals 12 residues. V shed 0 bases and J shed 12 bases, with 12 bases lying between them. This CDR3 reads CASSLDGTVTFF. The CDR3 DNA follows: TGCGCCAGCAGCTTGGATGGAACAGTGACTTTCTTT.

This clonotype appeared a single time. The chain combines TRBV28 with TRBJ2-3; 11 nucleotides align to TRBD2. CDR1 is MDHEN and CDR2 is SYDVKM in the germline V gene. Losses at the gene ends were 3 bases for V and 2 bases for J; bases not matched to a gene: 7. The CDR3 has 17 residues. The CDR3 DNA sequence: TGTGCCAGCAGTTTCTCCGGGACTAGCGGTTCCACAGATACGCAGTATTTT. It is translated as CASSFSGTSGSTDTQYF.

This clonotype was recorded a few times. V gene TRBV4-1 combines with J gene TRBJ1-3, with 7 bases aligning to TRBD1. This CDR3 spans 18 amino acids. Germline CDR1 reads MGHRA; CDR2 reads YSYEKL. With V trimmed by 3 bases and J by 0 bases, 11 bases remained unmatched. CDR3 residues: CASSQGHPGQRSGNTIYF. CDR3 bases: TGCGCCAGCAGCCAGGGACATCCGGGACAGCGCTCTGGAAACACCATATATTTT.

CDR3 DNA: TGTGCCAGCAGCTTAGGGCGGGGAGTGGTCACTGAAGCTTTCTTT. It codes for CASSLGRGVVTEAFF. The chain is built from TRBV7-9 and TRBJ1-1, with D unclear. V was clipped by 1 base and J by 4 bases, with 13 bases between them. The germline V gene encodes CDR1 SEHNR and CDR2 FQNEAQ (reference sequence). CDR3 size: 15 residues.

The gene calls are TRBV7-6 and TRBJ1-5; D is uncertain. The V gene lost 0 bases and the J gene lost 3 bases, with 9 bases spanning the gap. The germline gives CDR1 SGHVS, CDR2 FNYEAQ. The CDR3 is made up of 15 amino acids. CDR3 coding DNA: TGTGCCAGCAGCTTAGCTCCGGCAGCCAATCAGCCCCAGCATTTT. As protein: CASSLAPAANQPQHF. Full variable domain (missing parts from reference TRBV7-6 and TRBJ1-5): GAGVSQSPRYKVTKRGQDVALRCDPISGHVSLYWYRQALGQGPEFLTYFNYEAQQDKSGLPNDRFSAERPEGSISTLTIQRTEQRDSAMYRCASSLAPAANQPQHFGDGTRLSIL.

V usage is TRBV20-1 and J usage is TRBJ2-7; possibly TRBD1 or TRBD2 for D (6 bases each). V gave up 4 bases and J gave up 4 bases, with 17 bases separating them. The CDR3 runs 14 residues. The germline CDR1 and CDR2 sequences are DFQATT and SNEGSKA (reference sequence). The CDR3 DNA reads as TGCAGTGCTACCCGAGGAGGGGGTGTTTACGAGCAGTACTTC. Protein sequence: CSATRGGGVYEQYF.

This clonotype occurred a few times. The V and J genes are TRBV21-1 and TRBJ1-2. TRBV21-1 is assigned pseudogene status. The CDR3 has 14 residues. The CDR3 sequence: CASSKVGVNYGYTF. The CDR3 DNA reads as TGTGCCAGCAGCAAAGTTGGGGTTAACTATGGCTACACCTTC.

This clonotype was detected only a few times. CDR3 loop: CASSQGQRQWNSPLHF. For the CDR3, the DNA is TGTGCCAGCAGCCAAGGTCAAAGACAGTGGAATTCACCCCTCCACTTT. The V and J genes are TRBV4-2 and TRBJ1-6, with a possible D match to TRBD1 (5 bases). From germline, CDR1 is LGHNA and CDR2 YNFKEQ. The CDR3 runs 16 residues. Trimming left V 1 base short and J 7 bases short, with 14 bases between.

The V gene is TRBV20-1, the J gene TRBJ2-2; a possible D gene is TRBD2 (5 bases). Germline-derived CDR1 and CDR2 are DFQATT and SNEGSKA (reference sequence). V shed 0 bases and J shed 5 bases, with 16 bases lying between them. The CDR3 extends over 16 amino acids. This CDR3 reads CSARDLSSPRTGELFF. CDR3 bases: TGCAGTGCTAGAGATCTATCTAGCCCGAGGACCGGGGAGCTGTTTTTT.

The chain has TRBV4-1 and TRBJ2-1; 9 nucleotides agree with TRBD2. V dropped 2 bases and J dropped 8; count of bases not matched to a gene: 13. This CDR3 is 17 amino acids long. Per germline, CDR1 MGHRA and CDR2 YSYEKL. The CDR3 region is CASSQSMPAGGRDEQFF. DNA for the CDR3: TGCGCCAGCAGCCAAAGTATGCCAGCGGGGGGCCGGGATGAGCAGTTCTTC.

This clonotype was seen a few times. The rearrangement joins TRBV7-2 to TRBJ2-2, with 8 bases fitting TRBD2. CDR3 size: 14 residues. V gave up 5 bases and J gave up 4 bases; unmatched junction bases: 3. CDR1 and CDR2 (germline): SGHTA, FQGNSA. CDR3 nucleotides: TGTGCCAGCAGCCCCGGGAGGGGCACCGGGGAGCTGTTTTTT. Protein product: CASSPGRGTGELFF. The entire variable domain, with the rest obtained from reference TRBV7-2 and TRBJ2-2, is as follows: GAGVSQSPSNKVTEKGKDVELRCDPISGHTALYWYRQSLGQGLEFLIYFQGNSAPDKSGLPSDRFSAERTGGSVSTLTIQRTQQEDSAVYLCASSPGRGTGELFFGEGSRLTVL.

This chain uses TRBV9 with TRBJ2-1; D may correspond to TRBD1 or TRBD2 (5 bases each). V was cut by 4 bases and J by 7 bases, with 9 bases left in between. Germline V CDR1 and CDR2: SGDLS, YYNGEE. The CDR3 spans 12 residues. The DNA for the CDR3 is TGTGCCAGCAGCTTGAGGGGTAATGAGCAGTTCTTC. Protein product: CASSLRGNEQFF.

This sequence joins TRBV27 and TRBJ2-1, with TRBD1 matching 7 bases. The J segment lost 6 bases and the V segment lost 1 base, leaving 6 bases of the junction unmatched. The germline V gene has CDR1 MNHEY and CDR2 SMNVEV (reference sequence). The CDR3 covers 15 residues. For the CDR3, the DNA is TGTGCCAGCAGTTTATACGAGACAGGGCTCAATGAGCAGTTCTTC. Its translation is CASSLYETGLNEQFF.

The chain combines TRBV9 with TRBJ2-1; 11 bases line up with TRBD2. Germline-derived CDR1 and CDR2 are SGDLS and YYNGEE. This CDR3 is 15 amino acids long. V lost 0 bases and J lost 5; bases outside the gene matches: 1. CDR3 coding DNA: TGTGCCAGCAGCGTAGGACTAGCGGGAAACAATGAGCAGTTCTTC. It is translated as CASSVGLAGNNEQFF.

This chain connects TRBV6-2 or TRBV6-3 to TRBJ1-5, with TRBD1 matching over 7 bases. J lost 3 bases, V lost 6 bases, and 8 bases had no gene match. CDR1 is MNHEY, CDR2 SVGEGT, per germline. The length of the CDR3 is 15 residues. The CDR3 here is CASSPGGASNQPQHF. The CDR3 DNA is TGTGCCAGCAGCCCAGGGGGGGCATCCAATCAGCCCCAGCATTTT.

The chain has TRBV25-1 and TRBJ2-7; unclear D gene. Germline V lookup: CDR1 MGHDK, CDR2 SYGVNS. The V gene lost 4 bases and the J gene lost 5 bases, with 12 bases spanning the gap. This CDR3 has 13 residues. CDR3 sequence reads: CASSATGRHEQYF. The CDR3 nucleotides are TGTGCCAGCAGTGCTACCGGCAGGCACGAGCAGTACTTC.

The V call is TRBV15, the J call TRBJ2-2, with D tentatively TRBD2 (6 bases). The CDR3 extends over 15 amino acids. Trimming cost V 3 bases and J 0 bases, with 8 bases left between them. Germline V lookup: CDR1 LNHNV, CDR2 YYDKDF (reference sequence). CDR3 loop: CATSRGLANTGELFF. Written as DNA, the CDR3 is TGTGCCACCAGCAGGGGACTCGCGAACACCGGGGAGCTGTTTTTT. The full variable domain, completed using reference TRBV15 and TRBJ2-2, is DAMVIQNPRYQVTQFGKPVTLSCSQTLNHNVMYWYQQKSSQAPKLLFHYYDKDFNNEADTPDNFQSRRPNTSFCFLDIRSPGLGDTAMYLCATSRGLANTGELFFGEGSRLTVL.

This clonotype was seen a handful of times. At one end the junction does not follow the germline gene, possibly because of a read error. V is TRBV20-1 and J is TRBJ1-2, with D hard to call. CDR3 length equals 11 residues. Germline V gene lookup returns CDR1 DFQATT and CDR2 SNEGSKA (reference sequence). This chain's CDR3 is CSARFFRARIF. The CDR3 region has the DNA TGCAGTGCTAGATTTTTCCGGGCTCGTATTTTC.

This clonotype was seen only a few times. The chain combines TRBV10-3 with TRBJ1-2; no definite D call. This CDR3 comprises 10 residues. V lost 8 bases, J lost 3 bases, and 4 bases lay in between. Germline V gene sequence: CDR1 ENHRY, CDR2 SYGVKD. CDR3 sequence (DNA): TGTGCCATCGGAGACTATGGCTACACCTTC. Translated, it gives CAIGDYGYTF.

The chain recombines TRBV12-3 or TRBV12-4 with TRBJ2-5; 11 nucleotides match TRBD1. There are 17 residues in the CDR3. V was clipped by 3 bases and J by 5 bases; unmatched bases: 11. CDR3 in DNA: TGTGCCAGCAGTTTCAAAACCGGACAGGGGGCGGGGGAGACCCAGTACTTC. This gives the protein CASSFKTGQGAGETQYF.

The chain combines TRBV20-1 with TRBJ1-4; D unresolved. The CDR3 loop spans 12 amino acids. The V gene's germline CDR1 is DFQATT and CDR2 SNEGSKA (reference sequence). The V gene lost 3 bases and the J gene lost 7 bases, with 9 bases spanning the gap. The DNA of the CDR3 is TGCAGTGCTAGTTTGCTGGGTGAAAAACTGTTTTTT. It codes for CSASLLGEKLFF.

This clonotype has only a few counts. This sequence joins TRBV29-1 and TRBJ1-2, with 8 nucleotides matching TRBD1. Per the germline V gene, CDR1 is SQVTM and CDR2 is ANQGSEA. The V and J ends lost 7 bases and 4 bases, in that order; junction bases with no gene match: 5. This CDR3 spans 12 amino acids. The CDR3 sequence: CSASTGVYGYTF. The CDR3, as DNA: TGCAGCGCTTCGACAGGGGTCTATGGCTACACCTTC.

The chain uses TRBV30 and TRBJ1-2; TRBD1 agrees at 9 bases. This CDR3 comprises 14 residues. Germline CDR1 and CDR2: GTSNPN and SVGIG (reference sequence). J lost 3 bases, V lost 2 bases, and 4 bases had no gene match. CDR3: CAWSRDRADYGYTF. The CDR3 DNA follows: TGTGCCTGGAGTCGGGACAGGGCAGACTATGGCTACACCTTC.

The rearrangement uses TRBV12-3 or TRBV12-4 and TRBJ1-2; D gene unclear. V lost 10 bases to trimming and J lost 0 bases, with 12 bases between them. This CDR3 has 13 residues. CDR3 in DNA: TGTGCCATCCTCTCCCAACCTAACTATGGCTACACCTTC. This translates into CAILSQPNYGYTF.

This chain joins TRBV30 and TRBJ2-2; 8 nucleotides line up with TRBD1. In germline, CDR1 is GTSNPN, CDR2 SVGIG (reference sequence). There are 20 residues in the CDR3. V lost 0 bases and J lost 0; bases outside the gene matches: 15. This CDR3 is CAWSVRGTGPIDPNTGELFF. In nucleotides, the CDR3 is TGTGCCTGGAGTGTACGGGGGACAGGCCCCATCGACCCGAACACCGGGGAGCTGTTTTTT.